Following are 27 T cell receptor beta chains from one sample sequenced in a study of Graves' ophthalmopathy and Graves' hyperthyroidism. The sequenced template was RNA, covering the TCR beta CDR3 region. RT-PCR was first run with HTBI primers, then multiplex PCR in a second round. Each CDR3 protein is one row after TCRdb ran MiXCR on the multiplex PCR reads. Of around 600,000 distinct CDR3 sequences listed, about two fifths are singletons. The sample was peripheral blood. Receptors were obtained from an adult man with Graves' ophthalmopathy.

The table lists this clonotype with a few counts. This sequence joins TRBV7-8 and TRBJ1-5; perhaps TRBD1 as D (6 bases). The CDR3 is 15 amino acids. Germline V gene sequence: CDR1 SGHVS, CDR2 FQNEAQ. Trimming took 1 base from V and 6 from J, leaving 13 bases between them. CDR3 bases: TGTGCCAGCAGCTTAGGAGGGGGTTTAGGTCAGCCCCAGCATTTT. This codes for CASSLGGGLGQPQHF.

This clonotype was seen a handful of times. The V gene is TRBV19, the J gene TRBJ1-5, with D perhaps TRBD1 (6 bases). Germline V gene lookup returns CDR1 LNHDA and CDR2 SQIVND (reference sequence). V gave up 6 bases and J gave up 0 bases, with 24 bases separating them. CDR3 length: 19 amino acids. DNA of the CDR3: TGTGCCAGTAGCCCGCAGAGGGGGAGCTTAATCTATAGCAATCAGCCCCAGCATTTT. As protein: CASSPQRGSLIYSNQPQHF.

The rearrangement uses TRBV12-5 and TRBJ1-3; the D is unclear. The germline V and J ends were trimmed by 0 bases and 0 bases, with 15 bases remaining between them. The CDR3 covers 18 residues. Germline CDR1 LGHNT, CDR2 FRNRAP. The CDR3 reads CASGLVGGRQSSGNTIYF. CDR3 DNA: TGTGCTAGTGGTTTGGTAGGAGGCAGACAAAGCTCTGGAAACACCATATATTTT.

This clonotype was seen ten or more times. This chain joins TRBV20-1 and TRBJ2-7, with D tentatively TRBD2 (5 bases). CDR3 size: 14 residues. V was cut by 0 bases and J by 5 bases, with 14 bases left in between. CDR1 is DFQATT and CDR2 is SNEGSKA in the germline V gene (reference sequence). The CDR3 is CSARDERGIHEQYF. The CDR3 DNA follows: TGCAGTGCTAGAGATGAGAGAGGGATACACGAGCAGTACTTC.

The V call is TRBV29-1, the J call TRBJ2-2; 11 positions match TRBD1. This CDR3 is 15 amino acids long. The germline V gene has CDR1 SQVTM and CDR2 ANQGSEA. With V trimmed by 3 bases and J by 4 bases, 4 bases remained unmatched. For the CDR3, the DNA is TGCAGCGTTGAGGACAGGGGGCATGGCACCGGGGAGCTGTTTTTT. It is translated as CSVEDRGHGTGELFF.

This clonotype was detected ten times or more. The rearrangement uses TRBV7-8 and TRBJ2-6, with 8 positions matching TRBD1. V trimming: 3 bases; J trimming: 4 bases; junction bases outside the gene matches: 5. The germline CDR1 and CDR2 sequences are SGHVS and FQNEAQ. The CDR3 loop spans 16 amino acids. CDR3 region: CASSFGRGRGANVLTF. The CDR3 region has the DNA TGTGCCAGCAGCTTTGGCAGGGGGCGAGGGGCCAACGTCCTGACTTTC.

This clonotype was seen at least ten times. The genes are TRBV9 and TRBJ2-5, with 11 bases lining up with TRBD2. Unmatched junction bases numbered 6, after V lost 4 bases and J lost 4 bases. The CDR3 has 15 residues. Germline V gene data show CDR1 as SGDLS and CDR2 as YYNGEE. The CDR3 spells CASSKTSGRGETQYF. The CDR3 DNA is TGTGCCAGCAGCAAAACTAGCGGGAGAGGAGAGACCCAGTACTTC.

This clonotype was found many times. The V call is TRBV13, the J call TRBJ2-7, with D perhaps matching TRBD1 (6 bases). V was cut by 4 bases and J by 1 base, with 8 bases left in between. The CDR3 spans 13 residues. From germline, CDR1 is PRHDT and CDR2 FYEKMQ (reference sequence). The CDR3 loop is CASSSGVSYEQYF. DNA of the CDR3: TGTGCCAGCAGCTCAGGGGTTTCCTACGAGCAGTACTTC.

Turning to this clonotype: This may be a read error: a much more frequent sequence differs by one nucleotide. The CDR3 coding sequence is TGCAGTGCGGGAGGCTCGTACCAAGGGACCCAGTACTTC. Amino acid sequence: CSAGGSYQGTQYF. This chain links TRBV20-1 with TRBJ2-5, with a tentative D call TRBD2 (6 bases). The CDR3 totals 13 residues. Germline V gene data show CDR1 as DFQATT and CDR2 as SNEGSKA (reference sequence).

This clonotype was detected a few times. At one boundary the junction diverges from the germline segment, which might be a read error. This sequence joins TRBV10-3 and TRBJ2-7, with 15 bases aligning to TRBD2. CDR3 length: 21 amino acids. Germline loops: CDR1 ENHRY, CDR2 SYGVKD. The CDR3 loop is CASSDGRYAGLAGGKAYEQYF. CDR3 DNA sequence: TGTGCCAGCAGTGACGGGAGGTACGCTGGACTAGCGGGGGGGAAGGCATACGAGCAGTACTTC.

This clonotype was observed at least ten times. The J gene is TRBJ2-5, the V gene TRBV7-8; TRBD1 is a possible D gene (6 bases). The CDR3 has 13 residues. The germline gives CDR1 SGHVS, CDR2 FQNEAQ. V was pared by 6 bases and J by 5 bases, with 13 bases between. As DNA, the CDR3 is TGTGCCAGCAGGGCAGGGGCGTGGGAGACCCAGTACTTC. It codes for CASRAGAWETQYF.

V usage is TRBV6-5 and J usage is TRBJ1-3; D not certain. Trimming took 8 bases from V and 0 from J, leaving 14 bases between them. The CDR3 runs to 15 residues. Germline-derived CDR1 and CDR2 are MNHEY and SVGAGI. This CDR3 is CASGLTGSSGNTIYF. Here the CDR3 DNA reads TGTGCCAGCGGGCTCACGGGCAGCTCTGGAAACACCATATATTTT.

In regard to this clonotype: A junction end diverges from the germline sequence, so it may reflect a read error. The chain recombines TRBV24-1 with TRBJ2-7, with D maybe TRBD1 (5 bases). The CDR3 spans 13 residues. The V gene's germline CDR1 is KGHDR and CDR2 SFDVKD. CDR3 sequence reads: CASSLGEGNEQYF. The CDR3, as DNA: TGTGCCAGCAGTTTAGGGGAAGGGAATGAGCAGTACTTC.

This clonotype was observed once. This may be a read error, as it is one base from a much larger clone. The genes are TRBV5-8 and TRBJ1-1; D is undetermined. CDR3 length: 16 amino acids. V was cut by 2 bases and J by 0 bases, with 14 bases left in between. Germline V lookup: CDR1 SGHTS, CDR2 YDEGEE. The CDR3 region is CASSFGTLGMNTEAFF. CDR3 sequence (DNA): TGTGCCAGCAGCTTTGGAACTTTGGGCATGAACACTGAAGCTTTCTTT. The full variable domain, its missing parts supplied by reference TRBV5-8 and TRBJ1-1, is EAGVTQSPTHLIKTRGQQATLRCSPISGHTSVYWYQQALGLGLQFLLWYDEGEERNRGNFPPRFSGRQFPNYSSELNVNALELEDSALYLCASSFGTLGMNTEAFFGQGTRLTVV.

This chain links TRBV19 with TRBJ2-6, with unresolved D. Germline assignment: CDR1 LNHDA and CDR2 SQIVND (reference sequence). V lost 6 bases and J lost 4, with 7 bases in between. The CDR3 covers 13 residues. CDR3: CASRPEGANVLTF. The CDR3 DNA reads TGTGCCAGTAGACCAGAGGGGGCCAACGTCCTGACTTTC.

CDR3 region: CASSLMGLAGDRDTQYF. In DNA form, the CDR3 reads TGTGCCAGCAGCTTAATGGGGCTAGCGGGAGACAGAGATACGCAGTATTTT. This chain uses TRBV7-2 with TRBJ2-3, with TRBD2 identical over 10 bases. This CDR3 has 17 amino acids. With V trimmed by 2 bases and J by 5 bases, 10 bases remained unmatched. Germline values: CDR1 SGHTA, CDR2 FQGNSA.

The genes are TRBV13 and TRBJ1-1, with unresolved D. The CDR3 covers 15 residues. Germline CDR1 is PRHDT and CDR2 is FYEKMQ (reference sequence). Deletions cut 5 bases from V and 1 base from J, with 14 bases between. The CDR3 DNA is TGTGCCAGCAGCCCGAGACACGTACCGAACACTGAAGCTTTCTTT. Translated: CASSPRHVPNTEAFF.

This clonotype has at least ten counts. The chain is built from TRBV15 and TRBJ2-2, with 11 bases fitting TRBD1. CDR1 LNHNV and CDR2 YYDKDF come from the germline V gene (reference sequence). V dropped 4 bases and J dropped 6; count of bases not matched to a gene: 4. CDR3 length equals 15 residues. The CDR3 region has the DNA TGTGCCACCAGCATGGACAGGGGGCGCGCCGGGGAGCTGTTTTTT. It is translated as CATSMDRGRAGELFF.

Ten or more counts support this clonotype. The chain employs TRBV11-1 and TRBJ2-5, with a tentative D call TRBD1 (6 bases). CDR1 and CDR2 from the germline V gene are SGHAT and FQDESV (reference sequence). The ends were cut back, 5 bases at V and 2 bases at J, with 9 bases in the middle. This CDR3 contains 13 residues. CDR3 nucleotide sequence: TGTGCCAGCAGCATGACAGGACAAGAGACCCAGTACTTC. It translates to CASSMTGQETQYF. The whole variable domain, filled in from reference TRBV11-1 and TRBJ2-5, reads EAEVAQSPRYKITEKSQAVAFWCDPISGHATLYWYRQILGQGPELLVQFQDESVVDDSQLPKDRFSAERLKGVDSTLKIQPAELGDSAMYLCASSMTGQETQYFGPGTRLLVL.

This clonotype was detected many times. The chain combines TRBV29-1 with TRBJ1-6, with D unclear. V was shortened by 4 bases and J by 4 bases, with 8 bases between the two germline ends. Germline CDR1 SQVTM, CDR2 ANQGSEA. The CDR3 is 13 residues long. The CDR3 loop reads CSVGTEYNSPLHF. In DNA form, the CDR3 reads TGCAGCGTTGGGACGGAATATAATTCACCCCTCCACTTT.

This rearrangement joins TRBV7-9 to TRBJ1-1; TRBD1 agrees at 7 bases. Germline CDR1 is SEHNR and CDR2 is FQNEAQ (reference sequence). The CDR3 loop spans 14 amino acids. The V segment lost 5 bases and the J segment 3 bases; nucleotides outside the gene matches: 6. In DNA form, the CDR3 reads TGTGCCAGCAGCGGGGGGCAGGGGGACACTGAAGCTTTCTTT. This encodes CASSGGQGDTEAFF.

V and J are TRBV4-2 and TRBJ1-4, with D possibly TRBD1 on 5 matching bases. Trimming took off 0 bases at V and 7 bases at J, with 24 bases between the two ends. Germline CDR1 is LGHNA and CDR2 is YNFKEQ. There are 19 residues in the CDR3. This CDR3 is CASSQEGASISSRGEKLFF. The DNA of the CDR3 is TGTGCCAGCAGCCAAGAAGGGGCGAGTATATCTTCAAGGGGTGAAAAACTGTTTTTT.

This clonotype was picked up many times. The rearrangement links TRBV19 to TRBJ2-7, with 8 positions matching TRBD1. Germline CDR1 reads LNHDA; CDR2 reads SQIVND (reference sequence). Unmatched junction bases numbered 4, after V lost 5 bases and J lost 1 base. The CDR3 is 14 residues long. The CDR3 is CASSWTGSSYEQYF. CDR3 nucleotide sequence: TGTGCCAGTAGTTGGACAGGGTCATCCTACGAGCAGTACTTC. Based on the CDR3 plus reference TRBV19 and TRBJ2-7, the full variable domain is DGGITQSPKYLFRKEGQNVTLSCEQNLNHDAMYWYRQDPGQGLRLIYYSQIVNDFQKGDIAEGYSVSREKKESFPLTVTSAQKNPTAFYLCASSWTGSSYEQYFGPGTRLTVT.

On this clonotype itself: Relative to the germline gene, one junction end is altered; a read error may explain this. The gene calls are TRBV4-1 and TRBJ2-7, with 9 bases matching TRBD1. CDR1 and CDR2 from the germline V gene are MGHRA and YSYEKL. The CDR3 is made up of 16 amino acids. In DNA, the CDR3 is TGTGCCAGCAGCCAAGATGACAGGGGGTTCTCCTACGAGCAGTACTTC. Translating it yields CASSQDDRGFSYEQYF.

This clonotype was observed at least ten times. V usage is TRBV5-5 and J usage is TRBJ2-2; D perhaps matches TRBD1 (5 bases). The germline CDR1 and CDR2 sequences are SGHKS and YYEKEE (reference sequence). The CDR3 has 14 residues. V gave up 4 bases and J gave up 7 bases, with 14 bases separating them. The CDR3 sequence: CASSGPGSGGELFF. The CDR3 region has the DNA TGTGCCAGCAGCGGACCAGGGTCGGGCGGGGAGCTGTTTTTT.

This clonotype has only a few counts. This rearrangement joins TRBV7-2 to TRBJ2-2; 7 positions match TRBD1. CDR1 is SGHTA and CDR2 is FQGNSA in the germline V gene. The CDR3 loop spans 15 amino acids. The V gene end was trimmed by 5 bases and the J gene end by 7 bases; junction bases not matched to a gene: 10. Here the CDR3 reads CASSPTNRGSGELFF. The CDR3 DNA is TGTGCCAGCAGCCCAACGAACAGGGGAAGCGGGGAGCTGTTTTTT.

This clonotype was observed a handful of times. The V and J genes are TRBV4-1 and TRBJ2-7, with TRBD1 matching over 7 bases. Germline V gene sequence: CDR1 MGHRA, CDR2 YSYEKL. J was trimmed by 7 bases and V by 4 bases; bases with no gene match: 10. The CDR3 is 14 residues long. CDR3 in amino acids: CASSPITGVVEQYF. As DNA, the CDR3 is TGCGCCAGCAGCCCAATTACAGGGGTCGTAGAGCAGTACTTC.